The 4 T cell receptor beta chains reported below all come from one sample, sequenced in a study of human T cells and chemical hapten exposure (dated by TCRdb to 2020 to 2022). Libraries came from RACE. The instrument given in TCRdb is NextSeq 500. The public sequencing data were trimmed at Q25 with fastp and processed into clonotypes with MiXCR by TCRdb, which kept only in-frame beta chains. Merged by CDR3 protein, the rows form single entries marked with the most common genes and DNA. This sample is represented by about 120,000 distinct CDR3 sequences; around 10% of them were singletons. In total, the top ten clones hold 1.3% to 1.5% of the sample. The meaning of the sample's time point label: patch test 1, 2 weeks after DPC sensitization. The treatment or condition label, read with the paper, signifies: therapeutic diphenylcyclopropenone sensitization with weekly scalp DPC. The material was whole blood, obtained in connection with sensitization to the hapten diphenylcyclopropenone (DPC). The receptor set was obtained from a woman between 50 and 59 years old with alopecia areata. Some clones in this sample may be carry-over from other donors' samples.

In its sample, this clonotype was seen a few times. CDR3 sequence (DNA): TGTGCCAGCAGTTACTCGTTAGGGCGGGGGATCACTGAAGCTTTCTTT. Protein: CASSYSLGRGITEAFF. The chain has TRBV6-6 and TRBJ1-1; tentative D call: TRBD1 (5 bases). Trimming left V 0 bases short and J 4 bases short, with 15 bases between. Looked up from germline, CDR1 is MNHNY and CDR2 is SVGAGI (reference sequence). CDR3 size: 16 residues.

This clonotype appeared a few times. Relative to the germline gene, one junction end is altered; a read error may explain this. CDR3 sequence: CASTPTLGLQHF. Written as DNA, the CDR3 is TGTGCCAGCACCCCCACTTTGGGACTTCAGCACTTC. The V and J genes are TRBV7-9 and TRBJ2-7; possible D gene TRBD2, 6 bases. Germline V lookup: CDR1 SEHNR, CDR2 FQNEAQ (reference sequence). The CDR3 is 12 residues long.

This clonotype has a count of ten or more. The rearrangement uses TRBV11-2 and TRBJ2-3, with D unclear. The CDR3 runs to 13 residues. V dropped 0 bases and J dropped 1 base, with 2 bases sitting between them. The germline gives CDR1 SGHAT, CDR2 FQNNGV. CDR3 residues: CASSLERTDTQYF. The CDR3 coding sequence is TGTGCCAGCAGCTTAGAACGCACAGATACGCAGTATTTT.

This clonotype was observed a handful of times. This rearrangement joins TRBV11-2 to TRBJ2-7, with TRBD2 matching 7 bases. Germline V gene sequence: CDR1 SGHAT, CDR2 FQNNGV. The CDR3 sequence is 15 residues long. The V gene end was trimmed by 5 bases and the J gene end by 3 bases; junction bases not matched to a gene: 10. The CDR3 loop reads CASSLNTWEGYEQYF. CDR3 sequence (DNA): TGTGCCAGCAGCCTAAACACGTGGGAGGGCTACGAGCAGTACTTC.